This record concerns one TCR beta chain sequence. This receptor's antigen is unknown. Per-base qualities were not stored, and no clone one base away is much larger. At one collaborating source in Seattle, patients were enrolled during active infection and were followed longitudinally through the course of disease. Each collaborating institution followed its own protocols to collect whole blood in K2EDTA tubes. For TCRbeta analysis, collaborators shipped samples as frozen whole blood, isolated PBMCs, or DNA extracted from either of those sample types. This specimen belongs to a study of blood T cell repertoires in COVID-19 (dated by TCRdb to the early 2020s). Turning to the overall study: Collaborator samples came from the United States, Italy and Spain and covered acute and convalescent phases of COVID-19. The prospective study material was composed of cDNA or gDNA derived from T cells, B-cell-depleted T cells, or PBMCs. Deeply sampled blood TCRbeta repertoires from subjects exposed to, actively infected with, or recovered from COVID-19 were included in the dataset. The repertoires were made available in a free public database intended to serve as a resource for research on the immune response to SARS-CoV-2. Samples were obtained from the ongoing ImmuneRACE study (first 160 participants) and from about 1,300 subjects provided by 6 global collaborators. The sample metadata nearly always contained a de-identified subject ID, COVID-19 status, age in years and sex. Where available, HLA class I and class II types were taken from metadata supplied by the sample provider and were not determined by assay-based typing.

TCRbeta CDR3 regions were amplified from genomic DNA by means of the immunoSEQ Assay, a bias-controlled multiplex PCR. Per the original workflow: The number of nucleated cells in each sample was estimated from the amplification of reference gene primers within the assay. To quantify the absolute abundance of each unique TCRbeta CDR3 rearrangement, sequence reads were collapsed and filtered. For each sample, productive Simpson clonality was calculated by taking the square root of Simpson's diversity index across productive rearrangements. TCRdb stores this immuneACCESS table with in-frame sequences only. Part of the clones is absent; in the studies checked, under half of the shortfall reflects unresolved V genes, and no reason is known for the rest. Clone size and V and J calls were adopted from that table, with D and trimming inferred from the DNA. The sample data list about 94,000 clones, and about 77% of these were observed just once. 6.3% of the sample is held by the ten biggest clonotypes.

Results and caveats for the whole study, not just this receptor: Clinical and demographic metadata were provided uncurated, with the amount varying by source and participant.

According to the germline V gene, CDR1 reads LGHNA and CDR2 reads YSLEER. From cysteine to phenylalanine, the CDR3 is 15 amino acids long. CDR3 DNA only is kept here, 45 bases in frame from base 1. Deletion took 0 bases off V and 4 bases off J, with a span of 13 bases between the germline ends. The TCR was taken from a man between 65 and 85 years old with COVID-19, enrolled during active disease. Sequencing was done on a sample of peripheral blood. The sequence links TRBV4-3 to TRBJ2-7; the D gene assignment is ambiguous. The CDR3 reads CASSQDEDTVYEQYF. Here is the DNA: TGCGCCAGCAGCCAAGACGAGGATACGGTTTACGAGCAGTACTTC.